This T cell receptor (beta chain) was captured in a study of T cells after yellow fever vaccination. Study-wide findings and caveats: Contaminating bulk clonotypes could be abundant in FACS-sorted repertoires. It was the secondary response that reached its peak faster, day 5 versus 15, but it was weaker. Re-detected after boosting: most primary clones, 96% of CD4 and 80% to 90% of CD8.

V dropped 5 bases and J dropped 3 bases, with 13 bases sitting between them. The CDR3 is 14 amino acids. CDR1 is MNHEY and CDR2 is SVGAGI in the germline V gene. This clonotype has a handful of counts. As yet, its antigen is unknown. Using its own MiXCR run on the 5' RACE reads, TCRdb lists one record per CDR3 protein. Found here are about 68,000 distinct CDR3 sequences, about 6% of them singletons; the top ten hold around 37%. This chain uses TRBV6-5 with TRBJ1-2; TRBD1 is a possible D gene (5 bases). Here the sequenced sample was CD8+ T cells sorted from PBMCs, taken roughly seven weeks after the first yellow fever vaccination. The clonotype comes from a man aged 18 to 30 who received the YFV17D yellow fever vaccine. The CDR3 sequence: CASSRTGGDYGYTF. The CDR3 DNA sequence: TGTGCCAGCAGTCGGACCGGGGGGGACTATGGCTACACCTTC.